The 24 T cell receptor beta chains below come from one sample, sequenced in a study of T cell responses to AZD1222 COVID-19 vaccine. Method: immunoSEQ multiplex PCR; TCRdb's copy keeps in-frame clones and lacks some. This sample has 70,000 to 95,000 clones, with about 89% found just once. This material consisted of peripheral blood, taken 28 days after the second AZD1222 dose. The receptors originated from an adult who received the AZD1222 COVID-19 vaccine.

This chain joins TRBV25-1 and TRBJ1-2; unclear D gene. The V and J ends lost 7 bases and 4 bases respectively, with 16 bases between them. This CDR3 spans 14 amino acids. CDR1 and CDR2 (germline): MGHDK, SYGVNS. The CDR3 bases are TGTGCCAGCACCGACGAGGGTTCAGGCTATGGCTACACCTTC. It yields the protein CASTDEGSGYGYTF.

This clone appeared a few times. The chain combines TRBV20-1 with TRBJ2-7, with D perhaps TRBD2 (6 bases). Between the trimmed V and J ends, which lost 3 bases and 4 bases, there was a span of 7 bases. The CDR3 totals 11 residues. In germline, CDR1 is DFQATT, CDR2 SNEGSKA (reference sequence). The CDR3 here is CSASSGYEQYF. The CDR3 DNA follows: TGCAGTGCTAGTAGCGGATACGAGCAGTACTTC.

This chain joins TRBV28 and TRBJ1-2; D is perhaps TRBD1 (5 bases). With 4 bases removed from V and 5 bases from J, the gap between germline ends came to 23 bases. CDR1 and CDR2 (germline): MDHEN, SYDVKM. The CDR3 sequence is 17 residues long. The CDR3 DNA follows: TGTGCCAGCAGTTCCGCCGGGGCAGGGTATGGCTCATATGGCTACACCTTC. Encoded protein: CASSSAGAGYGSYGYTF.

This clone was recorded a few times. V usage is TRBV2 and J usage is TRBJ1-1; a weak D match, TRBD1 (6 bases). Trimming shortened V by 2 bases and J by 5 bases, and 15 bases separated the two germline ends. Germline loops: CDR1 SNHLY, CDR2 FYNNEI. CDR3 length equals 15 residues. The CDR3 coding sequence is TGTGCCAGCAGTGAATATCGCTCCAGGGGTACTGAAGCTTTCTTT. This translates into CASSEYRSRGTEAFF.

The V call is TRBV4-1, the J call TRBJ2-4; weak D call: TRBD2 (6 bases). The V and J ends lost 5 bases and 1 base respectively, with 15 bases between them. Germline V gene sequence: CDR1 MGHRA, CDR2 YSYEKL. The CDR3 extends over 16 amino acids. Here the CDR3 reads CASSMTGLNAKNIQYF. The CDR3 nucleotides are TGCGCCAGCAGCATGACCGGACTAAACGCCAAAAACATTCAGTACTTC.

This clone has just one count. The chain couples TRBV4-1 to TRBJ1-3; D is ambiguous. Germline loops: CDR1 MGHRA, CDR2 YSYEKL. The CDR3 sequence is 15 residues long. V lost 1 base and J lost 2, with 9 bases in between. This CDR3 is CASSQGVVTGNTIYF. In DNA form, the CDR3 reads TGCGCCAGCAGCCAAGGTGTAGTAACTGGAAACACCATATATTTT.

The rearrangement joins TRBV12-5 to TRBJ2-6; D assignment may be TRBD1 or TRBD2 (5 bases each). Trimming left V 0 bases short and J 1 base short, with 10 bases between. Germline CDR1 and CDR2: LGHNT and FRNRAP. The CDR3 contains 17 residues. Here the CDR3 reads CASGLVLGASGANVLTF. The CDR3 DNA reads as TGTGCTAGTGGTTTGGTACTCGGGGCTTCTGGGGCCAACGTCCTGACTTTC.

V gene TRBV27 combines with J gene TRBJ2-2, with D uncertain. Trimming stripped 4 bases from V and 5 bases from J, with 8 bases between. Germline V CDR1 and CDR2: MNHEY, SMNVEV (reference sequence). CDR3 size: 13 residues. Written as DNA, the CDR3 is TGTGCCAGCAGTTCCACTTGGACCGGGGAGCTGTTTTTT. This encodes CASSSTWTGELFF.

This chain links TRBV6-6 with TRBJ2-2; D uncertain. Looked up from germline, CDR1 is MNHNY and CDR2 is SVGAGI (reference sequence). With 6 bases removed from V and 2 bases from J, the gap between germline ends came to 1 base. The CDR3 has 11 residues. The CDR3 DNA reads TGTGCCAGCAGAAACACCGGGGAGCTGTTTTTT. Encoded protein: CASRNTGELFF.

The chain is built from TRBV4-1 and TRBJ1-3; possibly TRBD1 for D (5 bases). V gave up 2 bases and J gave up 0 bases, with 14 bases separating them. This CDR3 contains 17 residues. In germline, CDR1 is MGHRA, CDR2 YSYEKL. CDR3 residues: CASSQLPGGTSGNTIYF. In DNA, the CDR3 is TGCGCCAGCAGCCAACTCCCTGGGGGGACCTCTGGAAACACCATATATTTT.

The rearrangement links TRBV6-5 to TRBJ1-2, with 11 positions matching TRBD1. V dropped 7 bases and J dropped 4; count of bases not matched to a gene: 5. Germline lookup yields CDR1 MNHEY and CDR2 SVGAGI. The CDR3 totals 14 residues. The CDR3 spells CASILDRGLYGYTF. CDR3 DNA sequence: TGTGCCAGCATCTTGGACAGGGGGCTCTATGGCTACACCTTC.

The chain employs TRBV6-5 and TRBJ1-1, with D perhaps matching TRBD1 (6 bases). Germline V lookup: CDR1 MNHEY, CDR2 SVGAGI. V dropped 4 bases and J dropped 5 bases, with 11 bases sitting between them. CDR3 size: 13 residues. The DNA of the CDR3 is TGTGCCAGCAGTTTTTGGGGGCGGACTGAAGCTTTCTTT. Protein: CASSFWGRTEAFF.

The chain is built from TRBV10-1 and TRBJ2-2; 8 bases are shared with TRBD2. Germline trimming cut 6 bases from V and 4 bases from J; bases unmatched to any gene: 7. Germline lookup yields CDR1 WNHNN and CDR2 SYGVQD (reference sequence). The CDR3 has 15 residues. CDR3 protein: CASSSGGPGTGELFF. DNA of the CDR3: TGCGCCAGCAGCTCGGGGGGGCCAGGCACCGGGGAGCTGTTTTTT.

The rearrangement uses TRBV5-1 and TRBJ1-2, with D tentatively TRBD1 (6 bases). Trimming stripped 3 bases from V and 4 bases from J, with 13 bases between. The CDR3 is 14 amino acids. The germline gives CDR1 SGHRS, CDR2 YFSETQ. The chain's CDR3 is CASSSADRLYGYTF. The CDR3 DNA reads TGCGCCAGCAGCTCCGCTGACAGGCTCTATGGCTACACCTTC.

This chain connects TRBV25-1 to TRBJ2-7; 7 bases map to TRBD1. The CDR3 spans 13 residues. Germline V CDR1 and CDR2: MGHDK, SYGVNS. J was trimmed by 2 bases and V by 3 bases; bases with no gene match: 1. The CDR3 DNA follows: TGTGCCAGCAGTGATACAGGGGCCTACGAGCAGTACTTC. This codes for CASSDTGAYEQYF.

Here the CDR3 reads CASSTGQGRTEAFF. CDR3 DNA sequence: TGTGCCAGTAGTACAGGACAGGGGCGGACTGAAGCTTTCTTT. The chain recombines TRBV19 with TRBJ1-1, with 9 positions matching TRBD1. CDR3 length equals 14 residues. V trimming: 4 bases; J trimming: 5 bases; junction bases outside the gene matches: 5. CDR1 is LNHDA, CDR2 SQIVND, per germline (reference sequence). Using reference TRBV19 and TRBJ1-1 for the parts outside the CDR3, the full variable domain is DGGITQSPKYLFRKEGQNVTLSCEQNLNHDAMYWYRQDPGQGLRLIYYSQIVNDFQKGDIAEGYSVSREKKESFPLTVTSAQKNPTAFYLCASSTGQGRTEAFFGQGTRLTVV.

The chain links TRBV9 to TRBJ2-5; no definite D call. CDR1 and CDR2 (germline): SGDLS, YYNGEE. Trimming took off 3 bases at V and 2 bases at J, with 8 bases between the two ends. CDR3 length: 13 residues. CDR3 in DNA: TGTGCCAGCAGCGCTACACAGCAAGAGACCCAGTACTTC. Its translation: CASSATQQETQYF.

The J gene is TRBJ1-2, the V gene TRBV4-2; D is unresolved. The CDR3 is 15 residues long. Germline-derived CDR1 and CDR2 are LGHNA and YNFKEQ. The germline V and J ends were trimmed by 1 base and 3 bases, with 12 bases remaining between them. The CDR3 loop is CASSQALGVDYGYTF. DNA of the CDR3: TGTGCCAGCAGCCAAGCCTTGGGAGTTGACTATGGCTACACCTTC.

The J gene is TRBJ2-2, the V gene TRBV30; D is unresolved. This CDR3 comprises 12 residues. In germline, CDR1 is GTSNPN, CDR2 SVGIG (reference sequence). V gave up 1 base and J gave up 6 bases, with 6 bases separating them. This chain's CDR3 is CAWSAPPGELFF. For the CDR3, the DNA is TGTGCCTGGAGTGCCCCGCCCGGGGAGCTGTTTTTT.

V is TRBV6-5 and J is TRBJ2-2, with TRBD1 matching 7 bases. CDR3 length: 14 amino acids. CDR1 MNHEY and CDR2 SVGAGI come from the germline V gene. Trimming at V came to 8 bases and at J to 1 base, leaving 4 bases not matched to a gene. The CDR3 protein is CASSTGLNTGELFF. In DNA, the CDR3 is TGTGCCAGCTCGACAGGGTTGAACACCGGGGAGCTGTTTTTT.

The J gene is TRBJ2-7, the V gene TRBV13, with D possibly TRBD1 on 5 matching bases. The CDR3 has 14 amino acids. The V gene lost 1 base and the J gene lost 5 bases, with 12 bases spanning the gap. Germline V lookup: CDR1 PRHDT, CDR2 FYEKMQ (reference sequence). Here the CDR3 DNA reads TGTGCCAGCAGCTTAGTCAGGGAAGGGGACGAGCAGTACTTC. Its translation: CASSLVREGDEQYF. Together with reference TRBV13 and TRBJ2-7, the CDR3 gives the full variable domain: AAGVIQSPRHLIKEKRETATLKCYPIPRHDTVYWYQQGPGQDPQFLISFYEKMQSDKGSIPDRFSAQQFSDYHSELNMSSLELGDSALYFCASSLVREGDEQYFGPGTRLTVT.

The V and J genes are TRBV5-1 and TRBJ1-1; perhaps TRBD1 as D (5 bases). Deletions cut 0 bases from V and 3 bases from J, with 9 bases between. The germline gives CDR1 SGHRS, CDR2 YFSETQ. The CDR3 is 14 amino acids. The CDR3 nucleotides are TGCGCCAGCAGCTTGGATATGGGGGACACTGAAGCTTTCTTT. Its protein product is CASSLDMGDTEAFF.

This clone was picked up a small number of times. The V gene is TRBV12-2, the J gene TRBJ2-7. TRBV12-2 is shown as a pseudogene. The CDR3 has 15 residues. The CDR3 DNA reads as TGTGCAAGTCGCTTTCACCCCTTTCCATCCTACGAGCAGTACTTC. This translates into CASRFHPFPSYEQYF.

The chain carries TRBV6-2 or TRBV6-3 and TRBJ1-5; a possible D gene is TRBD1 (5 bases). Germline assignment: CDR1 MNHEY and CDR2 SVGEGT. Trimming removed 5 bases at V and 7 bases at J, with 12 bases between. The CDR3 has 13 amino acids. CDR3 sequence reads: CASSAQGGQPQHF. CDR3 nucleotides: TGTGCCAGCAGTGCCCAGGGAGGCCAGCCCCAGCATTTT.